This T cell receptor beta chain was recorded in a study of blood T cell repertoires in COVID-19 (dated by TCRdb to 2020 to 2022). Regarding the study in general: Collaborator samples came from the United States, Italy and Spain and covered acute and convalescent phases of COVID-19. Deeply sampled blood TCRbeta repertoires from subjects exposed to, actively infected with, or recovered from COVID-19 were included in the dataset. A de-identified subject ID, COVID-19 status, age in years and sex were almost always included in the sample metadata. The prospective study material was composed of cDNA or gDNA derived from T cells, B-cell-depleted T cells, or PBMCs. Samples were obtained from the ongoing ImmuneRACE study (first 160 participants) and from 950 to 1,500 subjects provided by 6 global collaborators. A freely available public database, intended as a resource for researchers studying the immune response to SARS-CoV-2, is where the repertoires were released. HLA class I and class II types, where available, came from metadata supplied by the sample provider rather than from assay-based typing. Study-level results and caveats: How much clinical and demographic metadata was included differed by source and by participant, and the metadata was provided uncurated.

The collaborating institutions used their own protocols to collect whole blood in K2EDTA tubes. For TCRbeta analysis, collaborators shipped samples as frozen whole blood, isolated PBMCs, or DNA extracted from either of those sample types. V gives up 0 bases and J gives up 4 bases, and the segment between their germline ends measures 8 bases. CDR1 and CDR2, looked up from the germline V gene, are SGHRS and YFSETQ. The CDR3 sequence holds 14 residues, the cysteine and phenylalanine included. Only the CDR3 DNA stays, 42 bases, in frame from base 1. About this clone itself: The antigen it recognizes is unknown. No base quality values were provided; no much bigger clone lies one nucleotide off. In the same sample, other DNA sequences code for this CDR3.

TCRbeta CDR3 regions were amplified from genomic DNA using the immunoSEQ Assay, a bias-controlled multiplex PCR. The authors' pipeline ran thus. Nucleated cell counts per sample were estimated from amplification of reference gene primers within the assay. To quantify the absolute abundance of each unique TCRbeta CDR3 rearrangement, sequence reads were collapsed and filtered. For each sample, productive Simpson clonality was calculated by taking the square root of Simpson's diversity index across productive rearrangements. Held by TCRdb, this immuneACCESS table contains in-frame sequences only and omits some clones. Under half of the omission traces to an unresolved V gene where checked; the cause of the rest is unknown. The V and J calls and clone size were taken over from that table, and D and trimming were inferred from the DNA. This sample gives 200,000 to 250,000 clones in total; roughly 90% of them show up just once. The ten largest make up approximately 2.6% of the sample.

The sequence came from a woman aged 60-75 years with acute or convalescent COVID-19. This chain joins TRBV5-1 to TRBJ2-1; tentative D gene TRBD2, with 5 bases matching. Source material: peripheral blood. The CDR3 region: CASSLGGSYNEQFF. The DNA reads TGCGCCAGCAGCTTGGGAGGGTCTTACAATGAGCAGTTCTTC.